This TCR beta chain was captured by sequencing in a study of shared clonotypes between healthy human individuals. The CDR3 length is 20 residues. Germline CDR1 reads MNHNS; CDR2 reads SASEGT. Trimming left V 6 bases short and J 3 bases short, with 30 bases between. Every subset had its genomic DNA shared out evenly among several immunoSEQ plates. Repertoires were generated with immunoSEQ multiplex PCR, while TCRdb's copy carries only in-frame clones and drops some. Of 2,500,000 or so clones in the sample, 85% to 95% were seen once. This receptor was taken from a man between 18 and 29 years old in good health. Some clones in this sample may be carry-over from other donors' samples. V is TRBV6-1 and J is TRBJ1-5, with D possibly TRBD1 on 5 matching bases. Material: naive CD4+ T cells from PBMCs. Subset given: CD45RA+ positively selected. The CDR3 loop is CASRERTSFSQGLFNQPQHF. The CDR3 DNA sequence: TGTGCCAGCAGGGAAAGGACCAGCTTCAGCCAGGGATTGTTCAATCAGCCCCAGCATTTT.